Sequencing of this T cell receptor (beta chain) was carried out in a study of blood T cell repertoires in COVID-19. This CDR3 spans 17 amino acids. Germline values: CDR1 SGHTA, CDR2 FQGTGA. Between the trimmed V and J ends, which lost 8 bases and 0 bases, there was a span of 20 bases. TCRdb's table, derived via immunoSEQ multiplex PCR, lists solely in-frame clones and lacks some. This table holds approximately 300,000 clones, 70% to 90% found once. The clonotype was recovered from a woman aged 25 to 39 who had recovered from COVID-19. The chain carries TRBV7-3 and TRBJ1-3; D possibly corresponds to TRBD1 (6 bases). Sequenced material: PBMCs or T cells enriched from blood (not recorded which). CDR3 protein: CASWIGGRQSSGNTIYF. The CDR3 region has the DNA TGTGCCAGCTGGATCGGGGGGCGGCAATCCTCTGGAAACACCATATATTTT.